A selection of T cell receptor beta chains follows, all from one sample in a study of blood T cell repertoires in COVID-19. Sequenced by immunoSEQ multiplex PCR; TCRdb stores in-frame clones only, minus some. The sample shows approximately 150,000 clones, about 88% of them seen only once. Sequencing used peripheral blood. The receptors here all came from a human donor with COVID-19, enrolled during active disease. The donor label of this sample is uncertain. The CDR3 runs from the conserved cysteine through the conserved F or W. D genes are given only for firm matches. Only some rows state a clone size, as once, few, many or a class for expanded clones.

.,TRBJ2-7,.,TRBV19,TGTGCCAGTAGTGCTCCCGGGAAGTCCTACGAGCAGTACTTC,CASSAPGKSYEQYF
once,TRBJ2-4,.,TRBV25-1,TGTGCCAGCAGTGAAGGGGAGAAAAACATTCAGTACTTC,CASSEGEKNIQYF
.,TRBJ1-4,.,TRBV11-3,TGTGCCAGCAGCTTACGAGTCGGGAATGAAAAACTGTTTTTT,CASSLRVGNEKLFF
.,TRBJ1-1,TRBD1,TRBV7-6,TGTGCCAGCAGCTTAACGGGACAGGGGGCAGGGACTGAAGCTTTCTTT,CASSLTGQGAGTEAFF
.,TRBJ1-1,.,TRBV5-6,TGTGCCAGCAGCCGGTGGAACACTGAAGCTTTCTTT,CASSRWNTEAFF
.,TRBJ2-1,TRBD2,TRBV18,TGTGCCAGCTCCTGGACTAGCGGGAGTGGCGAGCAGTTCTTC,CASSWTSGSGEQFF
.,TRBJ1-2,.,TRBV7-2,TGTGCCAGCAGCTTAACACCGTCTAACTATGGCTACACCTTC,CASSLTPSNYGYTF
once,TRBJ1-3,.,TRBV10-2,TGCGCCAGCAGTAAGGGGGCTGGAAACACCATATATTTT,CASSKGAGNTIYF
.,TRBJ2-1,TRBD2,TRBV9,TGTGCCAGCAGCGTAGCACCCTCGGGGGGCAATGAGCAGTTCTTC,CASSVAPSGGNEQFF
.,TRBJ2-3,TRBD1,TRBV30,TGTGCCTGGGGAAGACAGGGGGACACAGATACGCAGTATTTT,CAWGRQGDTDTQYF
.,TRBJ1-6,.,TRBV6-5,TGTGCCAGCACCCCTCCGTTAGATAATTCACCCCTCCACTTT,CASTPPLDNSPLHF
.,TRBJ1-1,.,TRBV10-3,TGTGCCATCAGTGAGTCTCTGGCGCAGGCTGAAGCTTTCTTT,CAISESLAQAEAFF
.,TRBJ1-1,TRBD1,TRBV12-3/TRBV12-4,TGTGCCAGCAGTTTATGGACAGGGGAAGAAGCTTTCTTT,CASSLWTGEEAFF
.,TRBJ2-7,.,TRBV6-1,TGTGCCAGCTCTCCCGGCGGGGTTAACAGGAACGAGCAGTACTTC,CASSPGGVNRNEQYF
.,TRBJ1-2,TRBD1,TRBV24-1,TGTGCCACCAGTGACCCCGGACAGGGGTACTATGGCTACACCTTC,CATSDPGQGYYGYTF
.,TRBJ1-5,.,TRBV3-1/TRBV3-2,TGTGCCAGCAGCCAAGGACTCCCCGAGGCGGGTCAGCCCCAGCATTTT,CASSQGLPEAGQPQHF
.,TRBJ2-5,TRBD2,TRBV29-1,TGCAGCGTTGAGTCCAGCGGGAGCCCTGAGACCCAGTACTTC,CSVESSGSPETQYF
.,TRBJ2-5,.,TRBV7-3,TGTGCCAGCAGCCTCGCGGGGTTGGAAGAGACCCAGTACTTC,CASSLAGLEETQYF
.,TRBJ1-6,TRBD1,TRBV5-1,TGCGCCAGCAGCTTGCAAGGGACAGGGCTTTCACCCCTCCACTTT,CASSLQGTGLSPLHF
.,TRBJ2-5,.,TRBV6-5,TGTGCCAGCAGTTATGGGCAGGGGAGACAAGAGACCCAGTACTTC,CASSYGQGRQETQYF
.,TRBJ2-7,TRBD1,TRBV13,TGTGCCAGCAGCTCCGATAGCACCGGGACAGGCTCTTCCTACGAGCAGTACTTC,CASSSDSTGTGSSYEQYF
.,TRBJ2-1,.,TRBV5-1,TGCGCCAGCAGCTTAGAGGATCTATGGAATGAGCAGTTCTTC,CASSLEDLWNEQFF
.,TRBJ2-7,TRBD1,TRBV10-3,TGTGCCATCAGTAAGGGAGACAGGGGGCCCTACGAGCAGTACTTC,CAISKGDRGPYEQYF
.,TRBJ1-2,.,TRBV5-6,TGTGCCAGCAGCCCTTCTGAGGCCTATGGCTACACCTTC,CASSPSEAYGYTF
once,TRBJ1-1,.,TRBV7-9,TGTGCCAGCAGTCCCTCCGACCGGGTGGCTGAAGCTTTCTTT,CASSPSDRVAEAFF
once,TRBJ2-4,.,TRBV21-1,TGTGCCAGCAGCAATGGAGGAGGGGCCCGATTATCGTGGATTCCCAAAAACATTCAGTACTTC,CASSNGGGARLSWIPKNIQYF
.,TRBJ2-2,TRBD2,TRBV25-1,TGTGCCAGCAGCCCTCGGGGGGGATACACCGGGGAGCTGTTTTTT,CASSPRGGYTGELFF
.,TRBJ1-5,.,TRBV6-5,TGTGCCAGCAGGCTTACAGGGTGGGGCAATCAGCCCCAGCATTTT,CASRLTGWGNQPQHF
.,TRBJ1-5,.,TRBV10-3,TGTGCCATCAGTGAGGGAACAGGGCGGGGGCAGCCCCAGCATTTT,CAISEGTGRGQPQHF
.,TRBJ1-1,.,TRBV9,TGTGCCAGCAGCCCAGCGGGGCGGGCCTGGGCTTTCTTT,CASSPAGRAWAFF
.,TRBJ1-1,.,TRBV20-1,TGCAGTGCCGTAGGGGACACTGAAGCTTTCTTT,CSAVGDTEAFF
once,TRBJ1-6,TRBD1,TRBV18,TGTGCCAGCTCACCAATGGGACAGACTAGGAATTCACCCCTCCACTTT,CASSPMGQTRNSPLHF
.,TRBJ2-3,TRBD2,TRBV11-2,TGTGCCAGCAGCTTTAGCGGGGCTAGCACAGATACGCAGTATTTT,CASSFSGASTDTQYF
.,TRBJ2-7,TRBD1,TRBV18,TGTGCCAGCTCACCACCTGTCAGGGGGTACGAGCAGTACTTC,CASSPPVRGYEQYF
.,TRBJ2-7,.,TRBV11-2,TGTGCCAGCAGCTTAGGGGAGGAGCAGTACTTC,CASSLGEEQYF
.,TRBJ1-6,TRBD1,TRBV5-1,TGCGCCAGCAGTAGGACAGGGGGAGAGGAGTCACCCCTCCACTTT,CASSRTGGEESPLHF
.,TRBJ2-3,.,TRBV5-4,TGTGCCAGCAGCTTGGGGCGGGACGGGTCCACAGATACGCAGTATTTT,CASSLGRDGSTDTQYF
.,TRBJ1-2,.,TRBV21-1,TGTGCCAGCAGCAAACGGATAAAGGCAGGGCCCCCTTATGGCTACACCTTC,CASSKRIKAGPPYGYTF
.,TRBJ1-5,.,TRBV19,TGTGCCAGTACCGTGGCAGGTCCAATTAGCAATCAGCCCCAGCATTTT,CASTVAGPISNQPQHF
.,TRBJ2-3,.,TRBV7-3,TGTGCCAGCAGCTTAAGGGCCAGCACAGATACGCAGTATTTT,CASSLRASTDTQYF
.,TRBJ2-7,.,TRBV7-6,TGTGCCAGCAGCTTAGCGCAGGGATCCCCCTACGAGCAGTACTTC,CASSLAQGSPYEQYF
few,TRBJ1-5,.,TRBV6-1,TGTGCCAGCAGTGAATCGGGAATAGGGAATCAGCCCCAGCATTTT,CASSESGIGNQPQHF
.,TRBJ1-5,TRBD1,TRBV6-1,TGTGCCAGCAGTGAAGCCTCAGGGGGCGTCAATCAGCCCCAGCATTTT,CASSEASGGVNQPQHF
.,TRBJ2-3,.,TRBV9,TGTGCCAGCAGCGTAGCTGGGCGACAGTTGGTGCATACGCAGTATTTT,CASSVAGRQLVHTQYF
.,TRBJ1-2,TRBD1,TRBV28,TGTGCCAGCAGTTTGTTGGGACAGGGGGCGCGAGACTATGGCTACACCTTC,CASSLLGQGARDYGYTF
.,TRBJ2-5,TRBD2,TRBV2,TGTGCCAGCAGGATTAGCGGGGGGGATCGAGGGACCCAGTACTTC,CASRISGGDRGTQYF
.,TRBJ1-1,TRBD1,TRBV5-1,TGCGCCAGCAGCAAGCCGCCGGGACAGGGGGCTGAAGCTTTCTTT,CASSKPPGQGAEAFF
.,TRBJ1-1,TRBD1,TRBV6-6,TGTGCCAGCAGTCGACCGGGACAGGGGATAAACACTGAAGCTTTCTTT,CASSRPGQGINTEAFF
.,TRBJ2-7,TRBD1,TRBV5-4,TGTGCCAGCAGCTTGGGGACAGGTCTCTCCTACGAGCAGTACTTC,CASSLGTGLSYEQYF
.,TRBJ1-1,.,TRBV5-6,TGTGCCAGCAGCCGGTGGGGAGCGACTGAAGCTTTCTTT,CASSRWGATEAFF
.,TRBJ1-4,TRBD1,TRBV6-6,TGTGCCAGCAGTCACCGGGACAGGGGACTTCCAACTAATGAAAAACTGTTTTTT,CASSHRDRGLPTNEKLFF
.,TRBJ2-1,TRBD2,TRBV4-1,TGCGCCAGCAGCCAGATGACTAGCGGGAGGCCCTTCCCGGGGGAGCAGTTCTTC,CASSQMTSGRPFPGEQFF
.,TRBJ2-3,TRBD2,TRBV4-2,TGTGCCAGCAGCCTCGGCGGGGGGGAAAGCACAGATACGCAGTATTTT,CASSLGGGESTDTQYF